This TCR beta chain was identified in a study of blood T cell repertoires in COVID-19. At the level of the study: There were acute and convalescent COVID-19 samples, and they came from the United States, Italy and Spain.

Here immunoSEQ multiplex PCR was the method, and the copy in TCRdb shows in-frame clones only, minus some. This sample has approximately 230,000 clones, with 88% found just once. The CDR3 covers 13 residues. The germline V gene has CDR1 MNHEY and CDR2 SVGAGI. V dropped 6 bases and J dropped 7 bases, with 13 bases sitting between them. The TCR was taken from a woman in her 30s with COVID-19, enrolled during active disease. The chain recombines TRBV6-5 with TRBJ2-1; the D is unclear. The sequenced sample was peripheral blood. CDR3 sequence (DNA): TGTGCCAGCAGCAGACATACCACGAATGAGCAGTTCTTC. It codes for CASSRHTTNEQFF.